Each of the 4 T cell receptor beta chains below was sequenced from the same sample in a study of blood T cell repertoires in COVID-19. The repertoire was sequenced with immunoSEQ multiplex PCR; TCRdb's copy has only in-frame clones and lacks some. The table records some 200,000 clones, about nine tenths of them present only once. Sequenced input: peripheral blood. The receptors derive from a man between 50 and 59 years old with acute or convalescent COVID-19.

V usage is TRBV18 and J usage is TRBJ2-2; perhaps TRBD2 as D (5 bases). The CDR3 spans 16 residues. Deletions cut 3 bases from V and 6 bases from J, with 17 bases between. Looked up from germline, CDR1 is KGHSH and CDR2 is LQKENI. The CDR3 spells CASSPSEGVAAGELFF. The CDR3 region has the DNA TGTGCCAGCTCACCTTCTGAGGGAGTCGCGGCCGGGGAGCTGTTTTTT.

The V call is TRBV6-1, the J call TRBJ1-2, with 7 positions matching TRBD1. Looked up from germline, CDR1 is MNHNS and CDR2 is SASEGT. There are 14 residues in the CDR3. V was clipped by 3 bases and J by 4 bases; unmatched bases: 5. The CDR3 DNA reads as TGTGCCAGCAGTGAGGGGACAGTCGGCTATGGCTACACCTTC. Its translation: CASSEGTVGYGYTF.

CDR3 loop: CAWTGNSGNTIYF. The CDR3, as DNA: TGTGCCTGGACAGGGAACTCTGGAAACACCATATATTTT. The chain has TRBV30 and TRBJ1-3, with D possibly TRBD1 on 5 matching bases. Trimming took off 4 bases at V and 0 bases at J, with 7 bases between the two ends. CDR3 length equals 13 residues. The V gene's germline CDR1 is GTSNPN and CDR2 SVGIG (reference sequence).

The rearrangement links TRBV19 to TRBJ1-1; no clear D gene. Trimming took off 6 bases at V and 0 bases at J, with 14 bases between the two ends. This CDR3 spans 15 amino acids. Germline V gene lookup returns CDR1 LNHDA and CDR2 SQIVND (reference sequence). In nucleotides, the CDR3 is TGTGCCAGTAGGGCGCAAGCGAGTTTGAACACTGAAGCTTTCTTT. Translation gives CASRAQASLNTEAFF.